This record covers a single T cell receptor beta chain. Authors' processing steps: The assay estimated nucleated cells by amplifying reference gene primers. The repertoire was sequenced with immunoSEQ multiplex PCR; TCRdb's copy has only in-frame clones and lacks some. For V, J and clone size, that table is used; D and trimming come from the DNA. The sample includes nearly 200,000 clones, 80% to 90% of them seen just once. The data are from a study of blood T cell repertoires in COVID-19. On the study more broadly: Whether acute or convalescent, the COVID-19 samples came from the United States, Italy and Spain. T cells, B-cell-depleted T cells, or PBMCs provided the cDNA or gDNA that served as material.

The V and J ends lost 4 bases and 7 bases, in that order; junction bases with no gene match: 17. The CDR3 has 19 amino acids. Per germline, CDR1 MGHRA and CDR2 YSYEKL. The clonotype comes from a woman aged 70-85 years with active or convalescent COVID-19. This chain links TRBV4-1 with TRBJ2-1; 12 bases match TRBD2. Sample: peripheral blood. CDR3 sequence (DNA): TGCGCCAGCAGCCCAACAGGACTAGCGGGATATGGGAGTGGGAATGAGCAGTTCTTC. Protein: CASSPTGLAGYGSGNEQFF.